This T cell receptor beta chain came from a study of cytomegalovirus exposure and HLA in healthy donors. Method: immunoSEQ multiplex PCR; TCRdb's copy keeps in-frame clones and lacks some. This sample carries over 250,000 clones, about 85% of them seen once, and the ten largest clones take approximately 1%. Separate from the approximately 670-subject first cohort was the approximately 120-subject validation cohort, to which the donors belonged. Germline CDR1 is SGHVS and CDR2 is FQNEAQ. The germline V and J ends were trimmed by 5 bases and 1 base, with 10 bases remaining between them. The CDR3 is 14 amino acids. About this clone: Its specificity is unknown.

Overall study findings and caveats: TCR sequences were mostly rare, though some public TCRs occurred in many donors. The study designated about 180 TCR beta chains cytomegalovirus-associated. As was reported, the classifier diagnosed cytomegalovirus status with high specificity and sensitivity.

Sequencing was performed on PBMCs. The clonotype originates from a woman aged 30 to 39 in good health and CMV-seropositive. The gene calls are TRBV7-8 and TRBJ2-3, with D unclear. CDR3 residues: CASSLTVGTDTQYF. DNA for the CDR3: TGTGCCAGCAGCCTTACGGTGGGCACAGATACGCAGTATTTT.